This TCR beta chain was documented in a study of long-term antiretroviral therapy in people with HIV. Regarding the study as a whole: Researchers lacked any data on ART adherence, viral resistance or therapy changes. Blood was collected between about 2003 and 2018, possibly under older ART regimens. All time points showed a repertoire dominated by clones expanded before ART. HIV repertoire CDR3 lengths ranged less widely than those of controls.

CDR3 size: 14 residues. V was pared by 3 bases and J by 11 bases, with 19 bases between. In germline, CDR1 is KGHSH, CDR2 LQKENI. Worth noting for this clone: Its antigen remains unknown.

This was the immunoSEQ v3.0 assay at survey level. The table came from immunoSEQ multiplex PCR; TCRdb's copy has only in-frame clones and leaves some out. The table lists 30,000 to 40,000 clones, about four fifths of them singletons. The sample was unsorted PBMCs, taken 0.4 years before starting antiretroviral therapy. The TCR comes from a man between 18 and 29 years old with HIV. The rearrangement joins TRBV18 to TRBJ1-1; possibly TRBD1 for D (6 bases). The DNA for the CDR3 is TGTGCCAGCTCACCTGGGTCGGGGGCACTATGGGCTTTCTTT. Translation: CASSPGSGALWAFF.